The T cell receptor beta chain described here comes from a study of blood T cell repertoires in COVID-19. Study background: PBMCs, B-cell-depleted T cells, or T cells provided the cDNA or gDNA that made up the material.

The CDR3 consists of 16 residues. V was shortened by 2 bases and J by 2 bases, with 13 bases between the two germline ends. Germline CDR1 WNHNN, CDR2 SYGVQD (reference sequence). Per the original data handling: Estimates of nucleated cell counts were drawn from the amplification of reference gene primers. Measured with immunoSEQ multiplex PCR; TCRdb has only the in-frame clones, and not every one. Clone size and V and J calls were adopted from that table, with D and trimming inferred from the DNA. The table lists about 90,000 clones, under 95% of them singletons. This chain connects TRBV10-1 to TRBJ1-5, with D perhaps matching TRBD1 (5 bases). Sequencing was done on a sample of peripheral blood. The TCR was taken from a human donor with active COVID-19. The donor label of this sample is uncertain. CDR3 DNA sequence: TGCGCCAGCAGTGAGACGCGGGGGATTCGCAATCAGCCCCAGCATTTT. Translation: CASSETRGIRNQPQHF.